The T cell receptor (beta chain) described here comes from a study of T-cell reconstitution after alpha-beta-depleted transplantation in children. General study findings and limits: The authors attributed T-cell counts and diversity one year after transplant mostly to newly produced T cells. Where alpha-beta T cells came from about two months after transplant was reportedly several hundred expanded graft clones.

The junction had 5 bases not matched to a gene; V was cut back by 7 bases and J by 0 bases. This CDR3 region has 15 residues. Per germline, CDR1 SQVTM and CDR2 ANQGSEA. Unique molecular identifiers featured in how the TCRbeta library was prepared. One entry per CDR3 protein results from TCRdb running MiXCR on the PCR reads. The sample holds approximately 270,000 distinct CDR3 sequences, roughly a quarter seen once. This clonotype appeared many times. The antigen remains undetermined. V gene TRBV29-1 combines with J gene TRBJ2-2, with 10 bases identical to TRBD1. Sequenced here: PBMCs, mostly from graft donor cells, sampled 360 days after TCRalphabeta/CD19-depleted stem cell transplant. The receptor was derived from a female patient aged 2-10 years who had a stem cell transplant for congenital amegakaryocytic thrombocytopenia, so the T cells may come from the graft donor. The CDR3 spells CSATTGGSNTGELFF. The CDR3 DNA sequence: TGCAGCGCCACGACAGGGGGCTCGAACACCGGGGAGCTGTTTTTT.